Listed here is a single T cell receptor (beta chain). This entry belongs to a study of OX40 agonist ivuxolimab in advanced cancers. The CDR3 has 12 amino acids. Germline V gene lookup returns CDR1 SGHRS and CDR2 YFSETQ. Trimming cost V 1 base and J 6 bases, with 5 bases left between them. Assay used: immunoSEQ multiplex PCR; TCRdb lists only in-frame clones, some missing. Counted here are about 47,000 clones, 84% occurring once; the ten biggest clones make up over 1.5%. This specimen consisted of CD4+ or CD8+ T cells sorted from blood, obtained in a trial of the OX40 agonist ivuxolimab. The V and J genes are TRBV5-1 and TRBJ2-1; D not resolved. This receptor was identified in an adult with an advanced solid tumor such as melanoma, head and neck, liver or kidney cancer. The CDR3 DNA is TGCGCCAGCAGCTTGTTTGGCAATGAGCAGTTCTTC. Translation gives CASSLFGNEQFF.